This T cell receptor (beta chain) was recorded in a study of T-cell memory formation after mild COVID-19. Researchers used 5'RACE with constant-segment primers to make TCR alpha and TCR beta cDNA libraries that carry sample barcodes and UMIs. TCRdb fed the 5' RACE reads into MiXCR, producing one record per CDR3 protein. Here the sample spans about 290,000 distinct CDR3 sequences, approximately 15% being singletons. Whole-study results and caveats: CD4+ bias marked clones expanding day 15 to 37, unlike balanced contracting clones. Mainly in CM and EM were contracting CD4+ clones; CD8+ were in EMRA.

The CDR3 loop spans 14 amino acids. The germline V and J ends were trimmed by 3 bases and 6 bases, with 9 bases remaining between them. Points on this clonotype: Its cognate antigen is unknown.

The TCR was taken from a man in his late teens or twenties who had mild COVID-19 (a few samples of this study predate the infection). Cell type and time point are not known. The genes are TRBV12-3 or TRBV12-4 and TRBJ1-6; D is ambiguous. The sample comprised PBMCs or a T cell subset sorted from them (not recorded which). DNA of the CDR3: TGTGCCAGCAGTTTGGTACAGCTTAATTCACCCCTCCACTTT. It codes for CASSLVQLNSPLHF.